These T cell receptor beta chains were read from a single sample in a study of beta chain features in type 1 diabetes. Measured with immunoSEQ multiplex PCR; TCRdb has only the in-frame clones, and not every one. The table shows about 700,000 clones, with under 15% occurring only once. Sequencing was done on a sample of naive CD4+ T cells from blood. The receptors derive from a man younger than 35 with type 1 diabetes. Both conserved end residues are part of each CDR3. A D gene is named only where the DNA matches it firmly. The size entry is marked missing in some rows and otherwise reads once, few, many or a size class.

TRBJ2-5,TRBV5-1,few,TRBD2,CASSPSGLEETQYF,TGCGCCAGCAGTCCATCGGGACTAGAAGAGACCCAGTACTTC
TRBJ2-1,TRBV7-9,few,TRBD1,CASSLPTQGAIGYIEQFF,TGTGCCAGCAGCTTACCGACGCAGGGGGCGATTGGTTACATCGAGCAGTTCTTC
TRBJ1-5,TRBV13,few,TRBD1,CASSSSRDRDGQPQHF,TGTGCCAGCAGCTCGTCCCGGGACAGGGACGGTCAGCCCCAGCATTTT
TRBJ1-6,TRBV28,few,-,CATNREYSPLHF,TGTGCCACTAACCGGGAGTACTCACCCCTCCACTTT
TRBJ1-6,TRBV7-2,-,-,CASSLERGNSPLHF,TGTGCCAGCAGCTTAGAAAGGGGGAATTCACCCCTCCACTTT
TRBJ1-4,TRBV5-8,-,-,CASSREETTNEKLFF,TGTGCCAGCAGCCGAGAGGAAACAACTAATGAAAAACTGTTTTTT
TRBJ1-1,TRBV9,-,-,CASSVEPENTEAFF,TGTGCCAGCAGCGTAGAACCGGAGAACACTGAAGCTTTCTTT
TRBJ1-6,TRBV9,few,-,CASSPTGGTGGNSPLHF,TGTGCCAGCAGCCCTACGGGGGGAACGGGAGGTAATTCACCCCTCCACTTT
TRBJ1-6,TRBV19,once,-,CASSIPTVRGSPLHF,TGTGCCAGTAGTATTCCGACAGTGAGGGGCTCACCCCTCCACTTT
TRBJ2-6,TRBV10-3,-,-,CALGGSGANVLTF,TGTGCCCTTGGCGGATCTGGGGCCAACGTCCTGACTTTC
TRBJ1-4,TRBV11-2,-,-,CASSLFEGEKLFF,TGTGCCAGCAGCTTATTTGAGGGTGAAAAACTGTTTTTT
TRBJ2-3,TRBV30,few,TRBD2,CAWSLGLAADTQYF,TGTGCCTGGAGTCTGGGACTAGCTGCAGATACGCAGTATTTT
TRBJ2-6,TRBV7-3,-,-,CASSPWRYSRGLAGANVLTF,TGTGCCAGCAGCCCGTGGAGGTATTCCCGAGGACTCGCTGGGGCCAACGTCCTGACTTTC
TRBJ2-2,TRBV23-1,-,TRBD1,CASSQSGGSGTPANTGELFF,TGCGCCAGCAGTCAATCAGGGGGCTCGGGGACCCCGGCGAACACCGGGGAGCTGTTTTTT
TRBJ2-3,TRBV12-5,-,-,CASAGRLRTDTQYF,TGTGCTAGTGCCGGGAGACTGCGCACAGATACGCAGTATTTT
TRBJ2-5,TRBV27,few,-,CASSLSGETQYF,TGTGCCAGCAGTTTATCGGGGGAGACCCAGTACTTC
TRBJ2-1,TRBV25-1,-,-,CASSEPSVFYEQFF,TGTGCCAGCAGTGAACCGAGCGTTTTTTATGAGCAGTTCTTC
TRBJ1-2,TRBV9,-,-,CASSALYGYTF,TGTGCCAGCAGCGCACTCTATGGCTACACCTTC
TRBJ1-4,TRBV29-1,few,-,CSVGHVNEKLFF,TGCAGCGTTGGTCACGTCAATGAAAAACTGTTTTTT
TRBJ2-5,TRBV25-1,-,-,CASSDSSRGGETQYF,TGTGCCAGCAGTGACTCGTCTAGGGGGGGAGAGACCCAGTACTTC
TRBJ1-1,TRBV16,few,TRBD1,CASSPGTGSAFF,TGTGCCAGCAGCCCCGGGACAGGGAGTGCTTTCTTT
TRBJ1-2,TRBV7-2,-,-,CASSPWGVPNGYTF,TGTGCCAGCAGCCCATGGGGGGTGCCAAATGGCTACACCTTC
TRBJ1-6,TRBV19,few,-,CASSMIGQPDSALHF,TGTGCCAGTAGTATGATAGGGCAGCCCGATTCGGCCCTCCACTTT
TRBJ1-6,TRBV5-1,-,-,CASSPRDDYNSPLHF,TGCGCCAGCAGCCCCCGGGACGATTATAATTCACCCCTCCACTTT
TRBJ2-3,TRBV7-2,-,TRBD1,CASSSRTGGYTDTQYF,TGTGCCAGCAGCTCAAGGACAGGGGGCTACACAGATACGCAGTATTTT
TRBJ2-5,TRBV20-1,few,-,CSASYGETQYF,TGCAGTGCTAGTTATGGGGAGACCCAGTACTTC
TRBJ1-2,TRBV9,-,-,CASSVWGNYGYTF,TGTGCCAGCAGCGTATGGGGAAACTATGGCTACACCTTC
TRBJ2-7,TRBV30,-,TRBD2,CAWKGLAGGPPYEQYF,TGTGCCTGGAAGGGACTAGCGGGGGGGCCCCCCTACGAGCAGTACTTC
TRBJ2-1,TRBV29-1,-,TRBD2,CSVEAGGSYNEQFF,TGCAGCGTGGAAGCGGGGGGGTCCTACAATGAGCAGTTCTTC
TRBJ2-1,TRBV4-1,few,-,CASSQFGQGPENEQFF,TGCGCCAGCAGCCAATTCGGGCAGGGCCCGGAGAATGAGCAGTTCTTC
TRBJ1-1,TRBV30,few,-,CAWSRGRAFF,TGTGCCTGGAGTAGGGGGAGAGCTTTCTTT
TRBJ1-1,TRBV5-1,once,-,CASTPNADNTEAFF,TGCGCCAGCACCCCCAACGCAGATAACACTGAAGCTTTCTTT
TRBJ1-3,TRBV6-5,-,-,CASRVSSGNTIYF,TGTGCCAGCAGGGTCAGCTCTGGAAACACCATATATTTT
TRBJ2-7,TRBV6-1,-,TRBD1,CAGGQGSYEQYF,TGTGCCGGCGGACAGGGGTCCTACGAGCAGTACTTC
TRBJ1-2,TRBV18,-,-,CASSPLGQDYGYTF,TGTGCCAGCTCACCACTGGGACAAGACTATGGCTACACCTTC
TRBJ1-1,TRBV4-1,-,TRBD1,CASSEGQGVPRSAFF,TGCGCCAGCAGCGAGGGACAGGGGGTCCCCCGGTCAGCTTTCTTT
TRBJ1-1,TRBV2,-,-,CASSPQGFTEAFF,TGTGCCAGCAGCCCCCAGGGTTTCACTGAAGCTTTCTTT
TRBJ2-7,TRBV4-1,few,-,CASSSGYEQYF,TGCGCCAGCAGTTCCGGGTACGAGCAGTACTTC
TRBJ1-1,TRBV2,-,-,CASSLSRNTEAFF,TGTGCCAGCAGTCTGTCCCGCAACACTGAAGCTTTCTTT
TRBJ1-2,TRBV10-3,-,-,CAICTGTPISGYTF,TGTGCCATCTGCACCGGGACACCCATCAGTGGCTACACCTTC
TRBJ2-7,TRBV21-1,few,-,CASSQGGPCRCEQYF,TGTGCCAGCAGCCAGGGGGGACCCTGCCGGTGCGAGCAGTACTTC
TRBJ1-1,TRBV18,-,-,CASSLSGENTEAFF,TGTGCCAGCTCACTTTCCGGGGAGAACACTGAAGCTTTCTTT
TRBJ2-1,TRBV10-3,few,TRBD2,CAISGSSGGLNEQFF,TGTGCCATCAGTGGGTCTAGCGGGGGCCTCAATGAGCAGTTCTTC
TRBJ2-7,TRBV30,few,TRBD1,CAWSRDRDEQYF,TGTGCCTGGAGCCGGGACAGGGACGAGCAGTACTTC
TRBJ1-2,TRBV2,-,-,CASSPDSNYGYTF,TGTGCCAGCAGTCCGGACAGTAACTATGGCTACACCTTC
TRBJ1-3,TRBV6-5,few,-,CASRAGGDTIYF,TGTGCCAGCAGGGCCGGGGGGGACACCATATATTTT
TRBJ2-5,TRBV20-1,few,-,CSAHITETQYF,TGCAGTGCTCACATAACAGAGACCCAGTACTTC